The rows below give T cell receptor beta chains drawn from one sample of a study of CD4+ T cells in melanoma. The assay was immunoSEQ multiplex PCR, and TCRdb's table has in-frame clones only and misses some. The table has about 50,000 clones, 85% to 90% seen once; the top ten hold around 11%. Sequenced sample: peripheral blood. The source of these receptors is a human donor with melanoma. Each CDR3 is given with its conserved first and last residue. D genes are given only for firm matches. Where a row states a size, it is once, few, many or the class of an expanded clone; other rows omit it.

once	TRBV5-6	-	TRBJ1-1	TGTGCCAGCAGCTTGGTCACAGGGAACACTGAAGCTTTCTTT	CASSLVTGNTEAFF
-	TRBV4-1	TRBD1	TRBJ2-1	TGCGCCAGCAGCCAAGACGGGACAGGGCAATACAATGAGCAGTTCTTC	CASSQDGTGQYNEQFF
-	TRBV7-3	-	TRBJ2-1	TGTGCCGGCCCCGATGAGCAGTTCTTC	CAGPDEQFF
-	TRBV28	TRBD1	TRBJ2-3	TGTGCCAGCAGCAAAGGGGGACAGTTTAGCACAGATACGCAGTATTTT	CASSKGGQFSTDTQYF
-	TRBV2	TRBD1	TRBJ1-3	TGTGCCAGACGACAGGGGGGGAACTCTGGAAACACCATATATTTT	CARRQGGNSGNTIYF
few	TRBV6-6	-	TRBJ1-1	TGTGCCAGCAGTTATGTGGGGGGTTTAACTGAAGCTTTCTTT	CASSYVGGLTEAFF
-	TRBV2	TRBD1	TRBJ2-7	TGTGCCAGCAGTAGCAGGGGGAGACAGGGGGATTACGAGCAGTACTTC	CASSSRGRQGDYEQYF
few	TRBV6-6	-	TRBJ2-7	TGTGCCAGCAGTTACCGGCAGGGGTTCGTCGAGCAGTACTTC	CASSYRQGFVEQYF
-	TRBV7-9	-	TRBJ1-2	TGTGCCAGCAGCTCCGGTTGGCTGGAGGGTGGCTACACCTTC	CASSSGWLEGGYTF
-	TRBV4-1	-	TRBJ2-5	TGCGCCAGCAGCCAAGGTTGGACACAAGAGACCCAGTACTTC	CASSQGWTQETQYF
-	TRBV7-3	-	TRBJ2-1	TGTGCCAGCAGCTTAGGGGAGAACTACAATGAGCAGTTCTTC	CASSLGENYNEQFF
-	TRBV7-2	TRBD1	TRBJ2-1	TGTGCCAGCAGCAGGCAGGGGGCTACCTACAATGAGCAGTTCTTC	CASSRQGATYNEQFF
-	TRBV25-1	-	TRBJ2-2	TGTGCCAGCAGTGAACAGAACACCGGGGAGCTGTTTTTT	CASSEQNTGELFF
-	TRBV19	TRBD1	TRBJ1-5	TGTGCCAGTAGGGACAGGGGGTTAGGTCAGCCCCAGCATTTT	CASRDRGLGQPQHF
-	TRBV7-9	-	TRBJ2-7	TGTGCCAGCAGTCCTGGCCTCCCCGAGCAGTACTTC	CASSPGLPEQYF
-	TRBV28	-	TRBJ2-7	TGTGCCAGCAGTCCCCCGCTACAGGGTTTGGGATACGAGCAGTACTTC	CASSPPLQGLGYEQYF
-	TRBV10-3	-	TRBJ2-7	TGTGCCATCAGTGATGGGCAGGGCTACGAGCAGTACTTC	CAISDGQGYEQYF
-	TRBV27	-	TRBJ1-1	TGTGCCAGCACCTCGGGCGGCATGAACACTGAAGCTTTCTTT	CASTSGGMNTEAFF
-	TRBV6-5	TRBD1	TRBJ1-2	TGTGCCAGCAGTTACGACGCACTGGGGACAGACTATGGCTACACCTTC	CASSYDALGTDYGYTF
-	TRBV7-8	TRBD1	TRBJ1-1	TGTGCCAGCAGTCTCTTAGGGCGGGACAGATCAAGTTTTATGAACACTGAAGCTTTCTTT	CASSLLGRDRSSFMNTEAFF
-	TRBV9	TRBD1	TRBJ2-4	TGTGCCAGCAGCGCCCGGGACAGGGGGCTTCAGGCCAAAAACATTCAGTACTTC	CASSARDRGLQAKNIQYF
-	TRBV6-1	-	TRBJ2-1	TGTGCCAGCAGGTTTCAGGGGGGTGAGCAGTTCTTC	CASRFQGGEQFF
-	TRBV27	-	TRBJ1-6	TGTGCCAGCAGAACGGGATTCGGGAGCCCTTCACCCCTCCACTTT	CASRTGFGSPSPLHF
-	TRBV19	-	TRBJ1-2	TGTGCCAGTAGTTCCATCGCCTCGGTTACCTATGGCTACACCTTC	CASSSIASVTYGYTF
-	TRBV19	-	TRBJ2-2	TGTGCCAGTAGTACGGAATGGAACACCGGGGAGCTGTTTTTT	CASSTEWNTGELFF
-	TRBV7-2	-	TRBJ1-2	TGTGCCAGCAGCTTAGGGGTATTAGGGGGCTACACCTTC	CASSLGVLGGYTF
-	TRBV10-1	-	TRBJ1-5	TGCGCCAGCAGTGAGTCTGGTGGACAGCCAAATAGCAATCAGCCCCAGCATTTT	CASSESGGQPNSNQPQHF
-	TRBV9	TRBD1	TRBJ1-6	TGTGCCAGCAGCGTAGGGAAGACAGGGCCGTATAATTCACCCCTCCACTTT	CASSVGKTGPYNSPLHF
-	TRBV7-6	TRBD1	TRBJ2-7	TGTGCCAGCAGCTTAGAGGGGACAGGGGGTACTTACGAGCAGTACTTC	CASSLEGTGGTYEQYF